A single sample gave rise to the 22 T cell receptor beta chains below, sequenced in a study of STAT5B mutations in CD4+ large granular lymphocyte leukemia. Produced via immunoSEQ multiplex PCR; TCRdb's table is partial and in-frame only. The sample carries about 40,000 clones, roughly four fifths recorded once. Sequenced input: CD4+ T cells from blood buffy coats. Receptors were obtained from a human donor in good health.

The chain combines TRBV5-4 with TRBJ2-4, with D possibly called TRBD1 or TRBD2 (5 bases each). The CDR3 loop spans 15 amino acids. Germline CDR1 SGHNT, CDR2 YYREEE (reference sequence). V was shortened by 4 bases and J by 1 base, with 12 bases between the two germline ends. CDR3 coding DNA: TGTGCCAGCAGCCTACCTTGGGGGGCCAAAAACATTCAGTACTTC. Encoded protein: CASSLPWGAKNIQYF.

The gene calls are TRBV4-2 and TRBJ2-5, with D hard to call. There are 13 residues in the CDR3. Germline CDR1 is LGHNA and CDR2 is YNFKEQ. The V gene lost 3 bases and the J gene lost 3 bases, with 8 bases spanning the gap. CDR3 in DNA: TGTGCCAGCAGCCAGGGTCCCAAAGAGACCCAGTACTTC. This sequence encodes CASSQGPKETQYF.

The chain combines TRBV6-5 with TRBJ2-1, with 8 positions matching TRBD2. CDR3 length equals 15 residues. With V trimmed by 6 bases and J by 7 bases, 11 bases remained unmatched. CDR1 and CDR2 (germline): MNHEY, SVGAGI. CDR3 residues: CASREGGVAGNEQFF. As DNA, the CDR3 is TGTGCCAGCAGGGAGGGTGGAGTAGCGGGGAATGAGCAGTTCTTC.

This clone has only one observation. The chain links TRBV5-1 to TRBJ2-5; TRBD1 might be the D (6 bases). Germline V gives CDR1 SGHRS, CDR2 YFSETQ. The CDR3 is made up of 15 amino acids. The germline V and J ends were trimmed by 2 bases and 4 bases, with 15 bases remaining between them. CDR3 coding DNA: TGCGCCAGCAGCTTTTCCGGGACAACGAGAGAGACCCAGTACTTC. Protein sequence: CASSFSGTTRETQYF.

For the CDR3, the DNA is TGTGCCACCAGCAGAGATCGCCTAGCGGACAATGAGCAGTTCTTC. Its protein product is CATSRDRLADNEQFF. This chain links TRBV15 with TRBJ2-1, with 7 nucleotides matching TRBD2. The V gene end was trimmed by 0 bases and the J gene end by 5 bases; junction bases not matched to a gene: 4. Germline V gives CDR1 LNHNV, CDR2 YYDKDF (reference sequence). The CDR3 is 15 residues long.

The V and J genes are TRBV6-4 and TRBJ2-5; D is possibly TRBD1 (6 bases). The CDR3 contains 15 residues. V lost 5 bases and J 5 bases, leaving 18 bases between the germline ends. Germline CDR1 and CDR2: MRHNA and SNTAGT. CDR3 region: CASSQEQGSQETQYF. Here the CDR3 DNA reads TGTGCCAGCAGTCAAGAACAGGGTTCTCAGGAGACCCAGTACTTC.

V and J are TRBV9 and TRBJ2-5; 10 bases agree with TRBD1. Germline CDR1 SGDLS, CDR2 YYNGEE. V trimming: 3 bases; J trimming: 5 bases; junction bases outside the gene matches: 10. This CDR3 comprises 16 residues. The CDR3: CASSAGRGQGTETQYF. The CDR3, as DNA: TGTGCCAGCAGCGCCGGGAGGGGACAGGGGACTGAGACCCAGTACTTC.

This CDR3 is CASSSAGSSGNTIYF. The CDR3 nucleotides are TGTGCCAGCAGCTCCGCAGGGAGCTCTGGAAACACCATATATTTT. This chain connects TRBV7-2 to TRBJ1-3, with a tentative D call TRBD1 (5 bases). This CDR3 contains 15 residues. V was cut by 4 bases and J by 0 bases, with 10 bases left in between. Germline V gene lookup returns CDR1 SGHTA and CDR2 FQGNSA.

The rearrangement joins TRBV30 to TRBJ1-3; D perhaps matches TRBD1 (6 bases). Trimming shortened V by 2 bases and J by 2 bases, and 13 bases separated the two germline ends. From germline, CDR1 is GTSNPN and CDR2 SVGIG (reference sequence). CDR3 length equals 15 residues. The CDR3: CAWSLRGGTGNTIYF. In nucleotides, the CDR3 is TGTGCCTGGAGTCTCCGAGGGGGGACTGGAAACACCATATATTTT.

The rearrangement uses TRBV11-2 and TRBJ2-1; D not resolved. CDR1 is SGHAT and CDR2 is FQNNGV in the germline V gene. The germline V and J ends were trimmed by 4 bases and 0 bases, with 7 bases remaining between them. The CDR3 loop spans 14 amino acids. DNA for the CDR3: TGTGCCAGCAGCTCCCCCAGCTCCTACAATGAGCAGTTCTTC. It is translated as CASSSPSSYNEQFF.

This clone was detected only a few times. CDR3 protein: CASGLTGGSREQYF. The CDR3 bases are TGTGCTAGTGGTTTGACAGGGGGCTCCCGCGAGCAGTACTTC. The chain carries TRBV12-5 and TRBJ2-7; 9 bases map to TRBD1. Germline V gene sequence: CDR1 LGHNT, CDR2 FRNRAP. V was clipped by 2 bases and J by 6 bases; unmatched bases: 5. This CDR3 is 14 amino acids long.

CDR3 in amino acids: CASSLSPNNEQFF. The CDR3 region has the DNA TGTGCCAGCAGCTTAAGCCCTAACAATGAGCAGTTCTTC. The chain combines TRBV7-3 with TRBJ2-1; D call uncertain. Trimming pared 1 base from V and 5 bases from J, leaving 6 bases between. From germline, CDR1 is SGHTA and CDR2 FQGTGA. This CDR3 has 13 residues. The full variable domain, with the rest looked up from reference TRBV7-3 and TRBJ2-1, is GAGVSQTPSNKVTEKGKYVELRCDPISGHTALYWYRQSLGQGPEFLIYFQGTGAADDSGLPNDRFFAVRPEGSVSTLKIQRTERGDSAVYLCASSLSPNNEQFFGPGTRLTVL.

The chain couples TRBV11-2 to TRBJ2-1, with 11 nucleotides matching TRBD2. The J segment lost 4 bases and the V segment lost 5 bases, leaving 4 bases of the junction unmatched. Per germline, CDR1 SGHAT and CDR2 FQNNGV. This CDR3 is built from 15 residues. The chain's CDR3 is CASSPIAGGYNEQFF. In DNA, the CDR3 is TGTGCCAGCAGCCCCATAGCGGGGGGGTACAATGAGCAGTTCTTC.

Only one count was recorded for this clone. The CDR3, as DNA: TGTGCCAGCAGCTTAGACAGGGGGCTCGGCTACACCTTC. Translation gives CASSLDRGLGYTF. The chain joins TRBV7-3 to TRBJ1-2; 10 positions match TRBD1. CDR3 size: 13 residues. Germline V CDR1 and CDR2: SGHTA, FQGTGA. V gave up 2 bases and J gave up 8 bases; unmatched junction bases: 2.

This chain connects TRBV7-9 to TRBJ2-6; 10 bases line up with TRBD2. The germline CDR1 and CDR2 sequences are SEHNR and FQNEAQ (reference sequence). This CDR3 has 17 residues. J lost 0 bases, V lost 5 bases, and 4 bases had no gene match. The CDR3 DNA sequence: TGTGCCAGCAGCATAACTAGCGGGAACTCTGGGGCCAACGTCCTGACTTTC. Encoded protein: CASSITSGNSGANVLTF.

The V and J genes are TRBV27 and TRBJ2-5; 8 bases agree with TRBD1. Germline V gives CDR1 MNHEY, CDR2 SMNVEV (reference sequence). The CDR3 sequence is 13 residues long. The junction had 5 bases not matched to a gene; V was cut back by 6 bases and J by 5 bases. The CDR3 region has the DNA TGTGCCAGCAGCTCCGGACAGGGCGAGACCCAGTACTTC. Its protein is CASSSGQGETQYF.

The chain carries TRBV29-1 and TRBJ1-1; the D gene is possibly TRBD1 (6 bases). The CDR3 is 13 residues long. Trimming removed 8 bases at V and 9 bases at J, with 22 bases between. Germline CDR1 SQVTM, CDR2 ANQGSEA. CDR3 sequence: CSTEDRANPKAFF. CDR3 in DNA: TGCAGCACCGAGGACAGAGCGAACCCGAAAGCTTTCTTT. Complete variable domain (other parts from reference TRBV29-1 and TRBJ1-1): SAVISQKPSRDICQRGTSLTIQCQVDSQVTMMFWYRQQPGQSLTLIATANQGSEATYESGFVIDKFPISRPNLTFSTLTVSNMSPEDSSIYLCSTEDRANPKAFFGQGTRLTVV.

The J gene is TRBJ2-1, the V gene TRBV2; D unresolved. This CDR3 comprises 13 residues. Deletions cut 5 bases from V and 7 bases from J, with 12 bases between. Germline lookup yields CDR1 SNHLY and CDR2 FYNNEI. CDR3 in amino acids: CASSSLVWNEQFF. The CDR3, as DNA: TGTGCCAGCAGTTCCCTAGTATGGAATGAGCAGTTCTTC.

The gene calls are TRBV6-1 and TRBJ2-1; 7 bases fit TRBD1. Unmatched junction bases numbered 6, after V lost 6 bases and J lost 10 bases. Germline V gene sequence: CDR1 MNHNS, CDR2 SASEGT. There are 12 residues in the CDR3. In nucleotides, the CDR3 is TGTGCCAGCAGCCGGGACAGTCCGGAGCAGTTCTTC. Its translation is CASSRDSPEQFF.

This clone was seen just once. The chain combines TRBV9 with TRBJ1-1, with D possibly matching TRBD1 (5 bases). Germline V gene lookup returns CDR1 SGDLS and CDR2 YYNGEE. The CDR3 runs to 16 residues. V was trimmed by 0 bases and J by 0 bases, leaving 12 bases between them. The CDR3 region is CASSVGAGTMNTEAFF. The CDR3 nucleotides read TGTGCCAGCAGCGTAGGGGCAGGGACCATGAACACTGAAGCTTTCTTT.

The rearrangement uses TRBV7-9 and TRBJ1-2; weak D call: TRBD1 (6 bases). V lost 3 bases and J 0 bases, leaving 11 bases between the germline ends. This CDR3 comprises 15 residues. Per germline, CDR1 SEHNR and CDR2 FQNEAQ (reference sequence). The CDR3 DNA reads TGTGCCAGCAGCTTGGGGGGCGGACCTAACTATGGCTACACCTTC. Translated, it gives CASSLGGGPNYGYTF.

The rearrangement uses TRBV5-4 and TRBJ2-3; 10 bases are shared with TRBD2. CDR1 SGHNT and CDR2 YYREEE come from the germline V gene (reference sequence). Trimming took 2 bases from V and 6 from J; bases not matched to a gene: 12. The CDR3 sequence is 17 residues long. The CDR3 DNA reads as TGTGCCAGCAGCTTCCCCCGGAGTAGCGGGAGGTCGGATACGCAGTATTTT. This sequence encodes CASSFPRSSGRSDTQYF.